This record covers a single T cell receptor beta chain. The entry originates in a study of blood T cell repertoires in COVID-19. Study information: Acute and convalescent COVID-19 samples came from the United States, Italy and Spain. The cDNA or gDNA used as material had been derived from T cells, B-cell-depleted T cells, or PBMCs.

The CDR3 is made up of 11 amino acids. With 3 bases removed from V and 7 bases from J, the gap between germline ends came to 6 bases. The V gene's germline CDR1 is MNHEY and CDR2 SVGEGT. Original analysis: Reference gene primers were amplified, and this amplification served to estimate nucleated cell counts. Only in-frame clones appear in the TCRdb table, and some are missing; sequencing was by immunoSEQ multiplex PCR. V and J calls and clone size are those listed in that table; D and trimming were worked out from the DNA. The sample holds under 200,000 clones, around 83% seen once. The chain has TRBV6-2 or TRBV6-3 and TRBJ2-5; D remains ambiguous. The material sequenced was peripheral blood. The clonotype originates from a man aged 50-60 years with active or convalescent COVID-19. The CDR3 DNA is TGTGCCAGCAGTTATCTCGTGACCCAGTACTTC. Amino acid sequence: CASSYLVTQYF.